Each of the 3 T cell receptor beta chains below was sequenced from the same sample in a study of blood T cell repertoires in COVID-19. Repertoires were generated with immunoSEQ multiplex PCR, while TCRdb's copy carries only in-frame clones and drops some. The sample includes around 43,000 clones, over 75% of them seen just once. The material sequenced was peripheral blood. These receptor sequences come from a human donor in a cohort sampled during active COVID-19.

The table lists this clone with a few counts. V and J are TRBV4-2 and TRBJ1-6, with D maybe TRBD1 (5 bases). Germline values: CDR1 LGHNA, CDR2 YNFKEQ. Trimming took 11 bases from V and 6 from J, leaving 14 bases between them. The CDR3 length is 13 residues. The CDR3 sequence: CAVGGEFNSPLHF. CDR3 in DNA: TGTGCCGTCGGGGGGGAATTTAATTCACCCCTCCACTTT.

There are a few counts of this clone. The CDR3 DNA is TGTGCCAGCTCACCATTTGGAAGGGGGCAGGTCAGAGAGTACGAGCAGTACTTC. This codes for CASSPFGRGQVREYEQYF. V and J are TRBV18 and TRBJ2-7; 7 positions agree with TRBD1. Losses at the gene ends were 2 bases for V and 4 bases for J; bases not matched to a gene: 17. CDR3 length: 18 amino acids. Germline assignment: CDR1 KGHSH and CDR2 LQKENI.

With respect to this clone: One end of the junction is discordant with germline, which a read error may explain. The chain has TRBV6-2 or TRBV6-3 and TRBJ1-2, with no clear D. The CDR3 is 13 residues long. Germline values: CDR1 MNHEY, CDR2 SVGEGT. CDR3 sequence reads: CAGSYRQDYGYTF. CDR3 DNA: TGTGCCGGCAGTTACCGACAAGACTATGGCTACACCTTC.